Listed below are T cell receptor beta chains from one sample, sequenced in a study of blood T cell repertoires in COVID-19. Libraries were prepared by immunoSEQ multiplex PCR; TCRdb keeps only in-frame clonotypes and omits some of them. The table has 200,000 to 300,000 clones, 75% to 85% seen once. Material for sequencing was PBMCs or T cells enriched from blood (not recorded which). These receptors were obtained from a woman in her forties or fifties with acute COVID-19. Both conserved end residues are part of each CDR3. Fields, in order: clone size, D gene, CDR3 length, J gene, V gene, CDR3 protein, CDR3 DNA. D genes are given only for firm matches. Size values are once, few and many counts, or a class for expanded clones, and some rows have none.

-,-,14,TRBJ1-5,TRBV11-2,CASSRGRGGQPQHF,TGTGCCAGCAGCCGAGGGAGGGGCGGTCAGCCCCAGCATTTT
-,-,16,TRBJ1-2,TRBV4-1,CASSPSSSQAGKGYTF,TGCGCCAGCAGCCCATCCTCCAGCCAAGCAGGGAAGGGCTACACCTTC
-,TRBD1,18,TRBJ1-4,TRBV19,CASSKTGQGGARGEKLFF,TGTGCCAGTAGTAAAACGGGACAGGGTGGTGCTCGGGGTGAAAAACTGTTTTTT
-,-,15,TRBJ1-2,TRBV3-1/TRBV3-2,CASSRPDTANYGYTF,TGTGCCAGCAGTCGTCCAGACACTGCTAACTATGGCTACACCTTC
-,-,16,TRBJ2-7,TRBV18,CATSLAGRLDGYEQYF,TGTGCCACGTCACTCGCGGGGCGGTTAGACGGGTACGAGCAGTACTTC
-,-,15,TRBJ1-2,TRBV4-3,CASSQEVWSRAGYTF,TGCGCCAGCAGCCAAGAGGTTTGGTCGAGGGCTGGCTACACCTTC
-,-,16,TRBJ1-2,TRBV5-1,CASSSPQGKANYGYTF,TGCGCCAGCAGCTCTCCCCAGGGGAAAGCTAACTATGGCTACACCTTC
-,-,15,TRBJ1-2,TRBV25-1,CASSEYGAVDYGYTF,TGTGCCAGCAGTGAATATGGGGCGGTCGACTATGGCTACACCTTC
-,TRBD1,15,TRBJ2-1,TRBV5-4,CASSLTGGIHNEQFF,TGTGCCAGCAGCCTAACAGGGGGAATCCACAATGAGCAGTTCTTC
-,TRBD2,18,TRBJ2-3,TRBV9,CASSVGKGRLAGVDTQYF,TGTGCCAGCAGCGTAGGGAAGGGGAGACTAGCGGGGGTGGATACGCAGTATTTT
-,-,12,TRBJ1-2,TRBV12-3/TRBV12-4,CASSLQGYGYTF,TGTGCCAGCAGTTTACAGGGCTATGGCTACACCTTC
-,TRBD1,16,TRBJ2-1,TRBV5-1,CASSLAPGQVYNEQFF,TGCGCCAGCAGCTTGGCCCCGGGACAGGTCTACAATGAGCAGTTCTTC
-,TRBD1,11,TRBJ1-2,TRBV20-1,CSATGQDGYTF,TGCAGTGCTACCGGACAGGACGGCTACACCTTC
-,-,13,TRBJ1-6,TRBV30,CAWIGQANSPLHF,TGTGCCTGGATAGGACAAGCAAATTCACCCCTCCACTTT
once,-,16,TRBJ1-1,TRBV5-6,CASSSVQGPRNTEAFF,TGTGCCAGCAGCTCAGTACAGGGTCCGAGAAACACTGAAGCTTTCTTT
-,TRBD1,14,TRBJ1-4,TRBV14,CASSLRQGNEKLFF,TGTGCCAGCAGCCTTCGACAGGGGAATGAAAAACTGTTTTTT
-,-,12,TRBJ1-2,TRBV2,CASSGQNLGYTF,TGTGCCAGCAGTGGACAGAACCTTGGCTACACCTTC